Following are 27 T cell receptor beta chains from one sample sequenced in a study of blood T cells in healthy people across ages. A J-beta primer mix and a sample-barcoded 5' primer were used in a second PCR of roughly 6 to 12 cycles. Using its own MiXCR run on the 5' RACE reads, TCRdb lists one record per CDR3 protein. The sample has roughly 800,000 distinct CDR3 sequences, over 45% seen once. Sequences were obtained from blood. These receptors all come from a man aged 25-40 years in good health.

In this sample, this clonotype turned up a few times. The CDR3 reads CASSQEIPGRGSNSPLHF. The CDR3 DNA reads as TGTGCCAGCAGCCAAGAGATCCCCGGCCGCGGCTCTAATTCACCCCTCCACTTT. V is TRBV4-2 and J is TRBJ1-6; no clear D gene. The CDR3 totals 18 residues. Germline V gene lookup returns CDR1 LGHNA and CDR2 YNFKEQ. V lost 0 bases and J lost 6, with 18 bases in between.

The rearrangement uses TRBV4-1 and TRBJ2-3; D gene uncertain. From germline, CDR1 is MGHRA and CDR2 YSYEKL. Trimming removed 1 base at V and 2 bases at J, with 7 bases between. This CDR3 comprises 14 residues. CDR3 sequence: CASSQGYDTDTQYF. CDR3 DNA sequence: TGCGCCAGCAGCCAAGGGTACGACACAGATACGCAGTATTTT.

V usage is TRBV20-1 and J usage is TRBJ2-5; weak D call: TRBD1 (6 bases). The CDR3 contains 15 residues. Per germline, CDR1 DFQATT and CDR2 SNEGSKA (reference sequence). V lost 3 bases, J lost 4 bases, and 18 bases lay in between. CDR3 in amino acids: CSARDPSEGGETQYF. DNA of the CDR3: TGCAGTGCTAGGGACCCTTCAGAAGGGGGAGAGACCCAGTACTTC.

In the case of this clonotype: Since a much larger clone is just one base distant, this may be a read error. Because the CDR3 is missing its conserved closing phenylalanine or tryptophan, this is likely a read error. This rearrangement joins TRBV11-3 to TRBJ2-1, with 12 bases that match TRBD2. Germline trimming cut 4 bases from V and 4 bases from J; bases unmatched to any gene: 11. Germline CDR1 and CDR2: SGHNT and YENEEA. The CDR3 has 18 amino acids. CDR3 protein: CASSSGTSGPRLYNEQFV. The CDR3 DNA reads TGTGCCAGCAGCTCCGGGACTAGCGGGCCCAGACTTTACAATGAGCAGTTCGTC.

This clonotype was counted only a few times. The gene calls are TRBV10-3 and TRBJ1-2; D may be TRBD1 (5 bases). The CDR3 loop spans 18 amino acids. Deletions cut 2 bases from V and 2 bases from J, with 21 bases between. Germline CDR1 is ENHRY and CDR2 is SYGVKD. CDR3 sequence: CAISEIRTAGTLNYGYTF. The CDR3 DNA is TGTGCCATCAGTGAGATTCGCACGGCAGGGACCTTAAACTATGGCTACACCTTC.

This rearrangement joins TRBV3-1 to TRBJ1-2; 7 bases map to TRBD1. CDR3 length: 14 amino acids. CDR1 LGHDT and CDR2 YNNKEL come from the germline V gene (reference sequence). Trimming took 4 bases from V and 8 from J; bases not matched to a gene: 10. CDR3 residues: CASSPLPTGWGYTF. In DNA form, the CDR3 reads TGTGCCAGCAGCCCCCTTCCGACAGGGTGGGGCTACACCTTC.

There are many counts of this clonotype. This chain links TRBV12-3 or TRBV12-4 with TRBJ1-6; D gene unclear. The CDR3 loop spans 12 amino acids. Trimming took 3 bases from V and 7 from J, leaving 4 bases between them. The CDR3 protein is CASSFRNSPLHF. CDR3 in DNA: TGTGCCAGCAGTTTCAGGAATTCACCCCTCCACTTT.

This clonotype came up a few times. V and J are TRBV5-1 and TRBJ2-1, with D possibly being TRBD2 (6 bases). The CDR3 loop spans 16 amino acids. In germline, CDR1 is SGHRS, CDR2 YFSETQ. V lost 0 bases and J 0 bases, leaving 10 bases between the germline ends. The CDR3 here is CASSLGAGPSYNEQFF. CDR3 nucleotides: TGCGCCAGCAGCTTGGGTGCGGGGCCCTCCTACAATGAGCAGTTCTTC.

V and J are TRBV9 and TRBJ2-3, with 8 positions matching TRBD2. Germline CDR1 reads SGDLS; CDR2 reads YYNGEE. CDR3 length: 14 residues. V shed 0 bases, J shed 10 bases, and the junction held 7 bases outside the gene matches. The CDR3 DNA sequence: TGTGCCAGCAGCGTAGATGATCAGCGGGGGTCGCAGTATTTT. As protein: CASSVDDQRGSQYF. Full variable domain (missing parts from reference TRBV9 and TRBJ2-3): DSGVTQTPKHLITATGQRVTLRCSPRSGDLSVYWYQQSLDQGLQFLIQYYNGEERAKGNILERFSAQQFPDLHSELNLSSLELGDSALYFCASSVDDQRGSQYFGPGTRLTVL.

The chain is built from TRBV6-1 and TRBJ1-1; possible D gene TRBD1, 6 bases. With 6 bases removed from V and 1 base from J, the gap between germline ends came to 24 bases. The CDR3 extends over 18 amino acids. Germline V gene lookup returns CDR1 MNHNS and CDR2 SASEGT. The CDR3 DNA reads TGTGCCAGCAGCGAGGGGGGCGACGGGTATTTAGGGAACACTGAAGCTTTCTTT. This translates into CASSEGGDGYLGNTEAFF.

The gene calls are TRBV6-1 and TRBJ2-7; D is perhaps TRBD1 or TRBD2 (5 bases each). This CDR3 has 15 residues. The V gene's germline CDR1 is MNHNS and CDR2 SASEGT. V was clipped by 2 bases and J by 4 bases, with 15 bases between them. The CDR3 DNA is TGTGCCAGCAGTGAAACGGGACCTCCGACATACGAGCAGTACTTC. It encodes CASSETGPPTYEQYF.

The chain uses TRBV27 and TRBJ2-3; 12 bases agree with TRBD2. Trimming at V came to 4 bases and at J to 4 bases, leaving 12 bases not matched to a gene. Germline V gene sequence: CDR1 MNHEY, CDR2 SMNVEV (reference sequence). This CDR3 is built from 18 residues. The CDR3 nucleotides are TGTGCCAGCAGTTCGACTAGCGGGAGATCTGCCCCCTCAGATACGCAGTATTTT. It translates to CASSSTSGRSAPSDTQYF.

The chain combines TRBV13 with TRBJ2-4; 12 bases are shared with TRBD1. J gave up 7 bases and V 4 bases, and 5 bases lay outside the gene matches. CDR1 PRHDT and CDR2 FYEKMQ come from the germline V gene (reference sequence). CDR3 length: 15 residues. For the CDR3, the DNA is TGTGCCAGCAGCTCTACCGGGACAGGGGGCAACATTCAGTACTTC. Translating gives CASSSTGTGGNIQYF.

This chain uses TRBV29-1 with TRBJ2-1; possible D gene TRBD2, 5 bases. V gave up 0 bases and J gave up 6 bases, with 12 bases separating them. Germline V gene lookup returns CDR1 SQVTM and CDR2 ANQGSEA. The CDR3 has 14 residues. The CDR3 coding sequence is TGCAGCGTTGAAGACCCCGGACTCCTCAATGAGCAGTTCTTC. Protein: CSVEDPGLLNEQFF.

The rearrangement uses TRBV27 and TRBJ1-6; 7 bases map to TRBD1. The germline gives CDR1 MNHEY, CDR2 SMNVEV (reference sequence). This CDR3 spans 15 amino acids. Trimming cost V 5 bases and J 6 bases; bases outside gene matches: 7. This CDR3 is CASSPTGTANSPLHF. The CDR3 nucleotides read TGTGCCAGCAGTCCGACCGGGACAGCTAATTCACCCCTCCACTTT.

The genes are TRBV10-3 and TRBJ2-7; weak D call: TRBD1 (5 bases). The ends were cut back, 6 bases at V and 5 bases at J, with 17 bases in the middle. Germline assignment: CDR1 ENHRY and CDR2 SYGVKD. The length of the CDR3 is 14 residues. The CDR3 region is CAISVQGYFNEQYF. The CDR3 bases are TGTGCCATCAGCGTGCAGGGTTACTTCAACGAGCAGTACTTC.

This clonotype was seen more than once but under ten times. The chain uses TRBV3-1 and TRBJ2-4; either TRBD1 or TRBD2 may supply D (5 bases each). The end of the DNA aligns better with TRBJ2-7, so the J call may be wrong. This CDR3 contains 15 residues. In germline, CDR1 is LGHDT, CDR2 YNNKEL (reference sequence). CDR3 bases: TGTGCCAGCAGCCAAGACCCCGGGACGCAAAACGAGCAGTACTTC. As protein: CASSQDPGTQNEQYF.

The CDR3, as DNA: TGTGCCATCAGGGACATTGGAGACACTGAAGCTTTCTTT. Residues: CAIRDIGDTEAFF. The chain combines TRBV10-3 with TRBJ1-1, with D tentatively TRBD1 (5 bases). With 6 bases removed from V and 3 bases from J, the gap between germline ends came to 11 bases. Germline V gene sequence: CDR1 ENHRY, CDR2 SYGVKD. The CDR3 contains 13 residues.

This chain connects TRBV5-1 to TRBJ1-2; maybe TRBD1 (6 bases). V was trimmed by 4 bases and J by 5 bases, leaving 12 bases between them. The CDR3 spans 13 residues. Germline values: CDR1 SGHRS, CDR2 YFSETQ. The CDR3 nucleotides read TGCGCCAGCAGCGGCGGGACACCTTATGGCTACACCTTC. It encodes CASSGGTPYGYTF.

The chain is built from TRBV7-2 and TRBJ2-2; tentative D call: TRBD2 (6 bases). Germline V gene lookup returns CDR1 SGHTA and CDR2 FQGNSA. The ends were cut back, 3 bases at V and 3 bases at J, with 11 bases in the middle. This CDR3 has 15 amino acids. This CDR3 is CASSFGGGHTGELFF. Written as DNA, the CDR3 is TGTGCCAGCAGCTTCGGGGGAGGACACACCGGGGAGCTGTTTTTT.

The chain links TRBV6-2 or TRBV6-3 to TRBJ2-1; D perhaps matches TRBD1 (5 bases). The CDR3 length is 14 residues. Germline CDR1 reads MNHEY; CDR2 reads SVGEGT. Trimming removed 7 bases from V and 6 bases from J, with 16 bases in between. The CDR3 DNA reads as TGTGCCAGCACAAGGTCGGCAGGGATCAATGAGCAGTTCTTC. Translating it yields CASTRSAGINEQFF.

Details on this clonotype: A read error may explain this, as a much larger clone is one base away. This chain's CDR3 is CSASKGGNEQYF. The DNA for the CDR3 is TGCAGTGCTTCTAAAGGAGGTAATGAGCAGTACTTC. This chain joins TRBV20-1 and TRBJ2-7; TRBD2 is a possible D gene (5 bases). The germline V gene encodes CDR1 DFQATT and CDR2 SNEGSKA (reference sequence). The ends were cut back, 5 bases at V and 7 bases at J, with 15 bases in the middle. This CDR3 spans 12 amino acids.

The V and J genes are TRBV3-1 and TRBJ1-6, with D unresolved. Germline V CDR1 and CDR2: LGHDT, YNNKEL (reference sequence). V lost 0 bases and J lost 11, with 8 bases in between. The CDR3 loop spans 13 amino acids. CDR3 sequence: CASSQDFGTPLHF. CDR3 nucleotide sequence: TGTGCCAGCAGCCAAGACTTTGGGACACCCCTCCACTTT. Full variable domain (outside the CDR3, taken from reference TRBV3-1 and TRBJ1-6): DTAVSQTPKYLVTQMGNDKSIKCEQNLGHDTMYWYKQDSKKFLKIMFSYNNKELIINETVPNRFSPKSPDKAHLNLHINSLELGDSAVYFCASSQDFGTPLHFGNGTRLTVT.

This clonotype was counted only a few times. V and J are TRBV6-2 or TRBV6-3 and TRBJ2-1; TRBD2 agrees at 8 bases. Germline V gives CDR1 MNHEY, CDR2 SVGEGT. Trimming at V came to 4 bases and at J to 5 bases, leaving 4 bases not matched to a gene. The CDR3 extends over 14 amino acids. CDR3 sequence: CASSSLLADNEQFF. The CDR3 DNA reads as TGTGCCAGCAGTTCCCTACTAGCGGACAATGAGCAGTTCTTC.

This clonotype was counted a few times. The V gene is TRBV7-9, the J gene TRBJ1-5, with 9 bases that match TRBD1. V lost 1 base, J lost 9 bases, and 13 bases stayed unmatched. Germline V CDR1 and CDR2: SEHNR, FQNEAQ (reference sequence). The CDR3 is 17 amino acids. Here the CDR3 reads CASSLDIVGTGQAPQHF. Written as DNA, the CDR3 is TGTGCCAGCAGCTTAGACATTGTGGGGACAGGGCAGGCGCCCCAGCATTTT.

This clonotype was seen more than once but under ten times. The chain joins TRBV11-2 to TRBJ2-3, with D unresolved. Germline V gene lookup returns CDR1 SGHAT and CDR2 FQNNGV. There are 15 residues in the CDR3. Trimming took 3 bases from V and 3 from J, leaving 13 bases between them. Here the CDR3 DNA reads TGTGCCAGCAGCTTTAACGTAGGGAAAACAGATACGCAGTATTTT. Protein product: CASSFNVGKTDTQYF.

CDR3 DNA sequence: TGCAGCGCCCCGTCTGCGGCGGGCTCCTACAATGAGCAGTTCTTC. It translates to CSAPSAAGSYNEQFF. J is TRBJ2-1 and V is TRBV29-1; tentatively, D is TRBD2 (5 bases). Looked up from germline, CDR1 is SQVTM and CDR2 is ANQGSEA. V lost 7 bases and J 0 bases, leaving 16 bases between the germline ends. This CDR3 contains 15 residues.